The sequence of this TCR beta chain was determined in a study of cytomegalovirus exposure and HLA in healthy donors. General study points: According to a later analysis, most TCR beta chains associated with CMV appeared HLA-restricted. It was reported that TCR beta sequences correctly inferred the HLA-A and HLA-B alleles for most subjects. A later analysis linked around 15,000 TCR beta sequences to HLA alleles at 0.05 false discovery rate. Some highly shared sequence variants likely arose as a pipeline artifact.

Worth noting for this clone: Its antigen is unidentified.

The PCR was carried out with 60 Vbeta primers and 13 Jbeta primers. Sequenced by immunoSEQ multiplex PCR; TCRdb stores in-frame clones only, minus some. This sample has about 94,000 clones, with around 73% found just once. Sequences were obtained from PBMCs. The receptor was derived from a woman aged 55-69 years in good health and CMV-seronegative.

As DNA, the CDR3 is TGCGCCAGCAGCAGGGGAACAGGGTCCACTGAAGCTTTCTTT. It yields the protein CASSRGTGSTEAFF. The V call is TRBV5-1, the J call TRBJ1-1; possible D gene TRBD1, 6 bases. This CDR3 comprises 14 residues. The germline V and J ends were trimmed by 4 bases and 4 bases, with 14 bases remaining between them. Germline assignment: CDR1 SGHRS and CDR2 YFSETQ.